This TCR beta chain was sequenced in a study of identical twins. Study observations and caveats: Invariant cells of the MAIT and iNKT types might have partly distorted the zero-insertion analyses.

Every sampled donor was Caucasian and healthy. Template switching added a universal primer site; cDNA carried unique molecular identifiers. One entry per CDR3 protein results from TCRdb running MiXCR on the 5' RACE reads. The table shows hundreds of thousands of distinct CDR3 sequences, with roughly 8.6% occurring only once. The V and J ends lost 6 bases and 7 bases, in that order; junction bases with no gene match: 15. The CDR3 covers 16 residues. Germline CDR1 and CDR2: SNHLY and FYNNEI. Details on this clonotype: As yet, its antigen is unknown.

These same data were also listed under a study on yellow fever vaccine responses in identical twins.

The sequencing sample was made of memory (CD45RO+) T cells sorted from blood. The chain carries TRBV2 and TRBJ2-3; 8 nucleotides agree with TRBD2. This clonotype originated in a young woman in good health. The CDR3 coding sequence is TGTGCCAGCAGCCGAAGACTTAGCGGGGAGGGGAATACGCAGTATTTT. Translated, it gives CASSRRLSGEGNTQYF.